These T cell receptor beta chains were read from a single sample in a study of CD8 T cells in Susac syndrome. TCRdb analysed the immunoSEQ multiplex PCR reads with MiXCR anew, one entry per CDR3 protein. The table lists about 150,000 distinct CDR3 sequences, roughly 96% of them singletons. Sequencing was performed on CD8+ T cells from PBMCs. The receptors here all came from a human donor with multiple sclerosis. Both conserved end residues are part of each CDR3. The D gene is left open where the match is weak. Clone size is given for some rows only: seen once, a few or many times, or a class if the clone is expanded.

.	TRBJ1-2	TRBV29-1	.	CSVEDRISNGYTF	TGCAGCGTTGAAGATCGGATTTCCAATGGCTACACCTTC
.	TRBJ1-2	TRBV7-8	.	CASSDQGRNLYGYTF	TGTGCCAGCAGCGATCAGGGCAGGAACCTCTATGGCTACACCTTC
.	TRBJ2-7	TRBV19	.	CASSTALSYEQYF	TGTGCCAGTAGTACAGCCCTCTCCTACGAGCAGTACTTC
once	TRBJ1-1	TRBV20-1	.	CSASRGREEVF	TGCAGTGCTAGTAGGGGTCGGGAGGAAGTCTTT
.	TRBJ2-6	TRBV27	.	CASTHSGANVLTF	TGTGCCAGCACCCATTCTGGGGCCAACGTCCTGACTTTC
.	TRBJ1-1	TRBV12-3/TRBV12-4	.	CASSRGGLSTEAFF	TGTGCCAGCAGTCGTGGAGGGTTGAGCACTGAAGCTTTCTTT
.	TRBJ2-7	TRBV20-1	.	CSAWEAGPSSYEQYF	TGCAGTGCTTGGGAAGCGGGTCCCAGCTCCTACGAGCAGTACTTC
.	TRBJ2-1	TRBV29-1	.	CSVYPGGPYNEQFF	TGCAGCGTTTACCCAGGGGGGCCCTACAATGAGCAGTTCTTC
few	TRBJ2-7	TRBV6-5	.	CASSLGPEQYF	TGTGCCAGCAGTTTGGGCCCCGAGCAGTACTTC
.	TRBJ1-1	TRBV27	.	CASSPGGSTEAFF	TGTGCCAGCAGTCCCGGGGGTAGCACTGAAGCTTTCTTT
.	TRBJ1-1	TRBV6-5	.	CASKGQENTEAFF	TGTGCCAGCAAAGGACAAGAGAACACTGAAGCTTTCTTT
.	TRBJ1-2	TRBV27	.	CASSAYYGYTF	TGTGCCAGCAGTGCGTACTATGGCTACACCTTC
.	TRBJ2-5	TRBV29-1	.	CSVEFGFPQETQYF	TGCAGCGTTGAGTTTGGGTTCCCACAAGAGACCCAGTACTTC
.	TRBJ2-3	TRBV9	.	CASSAFDSTTDTQYF	TGTGCCAGCAGCGCCTTTGACTCTACCACAGATACGCAGTATTTT
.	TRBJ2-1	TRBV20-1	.	CSARPPWTVIYNEQFF	TGCAGTGCCCGGCCCCCTTGGACTGTGATCTACAATGAGCAGTTCTTC
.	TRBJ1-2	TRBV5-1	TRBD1	CASSPGEGAQTNYGYTF	TGCGCCAGCAGCCCGGGCGAGGGGGCCCAGACCAACTATGGCTACACCTTC
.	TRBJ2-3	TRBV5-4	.	CASSRVGSLTDTQYF	TGTGCCAGCAGCCGAGTAGGGAGTTTAACAGATACGCAGTATTTT
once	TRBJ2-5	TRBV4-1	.	CASSQEDSHQETQYF	TGCGCCAGCAGCCAAGAGGACAGCCACCAAGAGACCCAGTACTTC
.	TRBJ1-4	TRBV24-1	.	CATSDSPGTNEKLFF	TGTGCCACCAGTGATTCCCCAGGGACAAATGAAAAACTGTTTTTT
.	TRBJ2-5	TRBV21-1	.	CAGDRGRETQYF	TGTGCCGGCGACAGGGGGAGAGAGACCCAGTACTTC
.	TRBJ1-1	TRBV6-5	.	CASSYGQGSTEAFF	TGTGCCAGCAGTTACGGCCAGGGGAGCACTGAAGCTTTCTTT
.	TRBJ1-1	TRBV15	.	CATSTIKWNTEAFF	TGTGCCACCAGCACGATAAAGTGGAACACTGAAGCTTTCTTT
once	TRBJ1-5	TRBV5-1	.	CASSLGPDGQPQHF	TGCGCCAGCAGCTTGGGCCCGGACGGCCAGCCCCAGCATTTT
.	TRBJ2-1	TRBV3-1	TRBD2	CASSRGTSGRYYNEQFF	TGTGCCAGCAGCCGGGGGACTAGCGGGCGCTATTACAATGAGCAGTTCTTC
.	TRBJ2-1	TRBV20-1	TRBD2	CSAEPERGGLEQFF	TGCAGTGCGGAACCTGAGCGGGGGGGCCTTGAGCAGTTCTTC
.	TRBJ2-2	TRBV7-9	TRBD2	CASLRKAGGSGELFF	TGTGCCAGCCTCCGAAAAGCGGGGGGAAGCGGGGAGCTGTTTTTT
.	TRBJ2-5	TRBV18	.	CASSPGTNKETQYF	TGTGCCAGCTCACCTGGGACAAACAAAGAGACCCAGTACTTC
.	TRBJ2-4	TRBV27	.	CASSLSTKNIQYF	TGTGCCAGCAGTTTATCGACCAAAAACATTCAGTACTTC
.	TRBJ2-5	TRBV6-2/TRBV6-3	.	CASSRGARQETQYF	TGTGCCAGCAGCCGAGGAGCGCGGCAAGAGACCCAGTACTTC
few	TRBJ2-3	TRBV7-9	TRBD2	CASSLGTSGTDTQYF	TGTGCCAGCAGCTTAGGGACTAGCGGCACAGATACGCAGTATTTT
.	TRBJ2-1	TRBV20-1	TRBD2	CSARAGTSGGHNNEQFF	TGCAGTGCTAGGGCCGGGACTAGCGGGGGGCATAACAATGAGCAGTTCTTC
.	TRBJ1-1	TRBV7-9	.	CASSFTSGNTEAFF	TGTGCCAGCAGCTTCACATCAGGGAACACTGAAGCTTTCTTT
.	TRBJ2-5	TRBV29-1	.	CSVGQGGETQYF	TGCAGCGTTGGACAGGGAGGAGAGACCCAGTACTTC
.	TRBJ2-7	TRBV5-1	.	CASSATGGHYEQYF	TGCGCCAGCAGCGCCACCGGCGGCCACTACGAGCAGTACTTC
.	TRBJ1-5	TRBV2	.	CASSERGNQPQHF	TGTGCCAGCAGTGAAAGGGGCAATCAGCCCCAGCATTTT
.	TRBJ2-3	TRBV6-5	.	CASSGLSEADTQYF	TGTGCCAGCAGCGGACTCAGCGAGGCAGATACGCAGTATTTT
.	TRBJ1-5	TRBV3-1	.	CASSQDGGMDQPQHF	TGTGCCAGCAGCCAAGATGGGGGGATGGATCAGCCCCAGCATTTT
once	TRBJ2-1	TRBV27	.	CASSPYGQGDSNEQFF	TGTGCCAGCAGTCCCTACGGGCAGGGAGATAGCAATGAGCAGTTCTTC
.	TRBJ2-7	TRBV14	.	CASRQDNSYEQYF	TGTGCCAGCAGGCAGGACAACTCCTACGAGCAGTACTTC
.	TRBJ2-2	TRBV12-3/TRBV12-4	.	CASSWGAGGGELFF	TGTGCCAGCAGTTGGGGGGCTGGCGGCGGGGAGCTGTTTTTT
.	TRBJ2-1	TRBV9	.	CASSPDYEQFF	TGTGCCAGCAGCCCAGACTATGAGCAGTTCTTC